These 21 T cell receptor beta chains originate from one sample sequenced in a study of CD8 T cells in ankylosing spondylitis. General study results and limits: A TCR beta motif of about eight highly homologous variants seemed to mark ankylosing spondylitis blood.

Each CDR3 protein gets one entry after TCRdb re-called the 5' RACE reads with MiXCR. The sample yields more than 400,000 distinct CDR3 sequences, about 5.4% seen once. No antigen has been assigned to these receptors. The sequenced sample consisted of blood, either unsorted or a sorted T cell fraction (not recorded which). All receptors come from a male donor with ankylosing spondylitis.

This chain links TRBV7-2 with TRBJ2-3, with 7 bases fitting TRBD2. The length of the CDR3 is 15 residues. The V gene's germline CDR1 is SGHTA and CDR2 FQGNSA. Losses at the gene ends were 6 bases for V and 5 bases for J; bases not matched to a gene: 11. DNA of the CDR3: TGTGCCAGCAGTAACGAGAGACTAGCCGGAGATACGCAGTATTTT. As protein: CASSNERLAGDTQYF.

This clonotype was recorded at least ten times. The CDR3 sequence: CASSVDGSGYNEQFF. Written as DNA, the CDR3 is TGTGCCAGCAGCGTAGATGGTAGCGGCTACAATGAGCAGTTCTTC. The chain is built from TRBV9 and TRBJ2-1, with TRBD2 as a possible D gene (6 bases). CDR1 is SGDLS, CDR2 YYNGEE, per germline. This CDR3 has 15 residues. V was clipped by 0 bases and J by 3 bases, with 10 bases between them.

This chain connects TRBV4-1 to TRBJ2-5, with TRBD2 matching over 15 bases. CDR1 and CDR2 (germline): MGHRA, YSYEKL. CDR3 size: 18 residues. With 4 bases clipped from V and 1 base from J, the junction kept 7 bases outside the gene matches. The CDR3 DNA reads TGCGCCAGCAGCCTTGGACTAGCGGGAGGGGGGACCCAAGAGACCCAGTACTTC. Its translation is CASSLGLAGGGTQETQYF.

The table lists this clonotype with many counts. J is TRBJ2-1 and V is TRBV20-1; 8 bases are a match to TRBD2. Losses at the gene ends were 3 bases for V and 9 bases for J; bases not matched to a gene: 13. The CDR3 contains 15 residues. In germline, CDR1 is DFQATT, CDR2 SNEGSKA (reference sequence). The CDR3 DNA follows: TGCAGTGCTAGCCATGGGACTAGAGTTGACGGTGAGCAGTTCTTC. Residues: CSASHGTRVDGEQFF.

Worth noting for this clonotype: Possible read error: a much larger clone is one base away. The CDR3 end shows no conserved phenylalanine or tryptophan, and so a read error is likely. The chain couples TRBV5-1 to TRBJ2-7, with D hard to call. Germline values: CDR1 SGHRS, CDR2 YFSETQ. V gave up 3 bases and J gave up 7 bases, with 11 bases separating them. The CDR3 covers 12 residues. The CDR3 nucleotides are TGCGCCAGCAGCTCGTCGGTGGGGGAGCAGTACATC. It specifies CASSSSVGEQYI.

This clonotype was observed at least ten times. This chain uses TRBV28 with TRBJ1-1; D may be TRBD1 (5 bases). The CDR3 runs to 14 residues. Germline-derived CDR1 and CDR2 are MDHEN and SYDVKM. The V end lost 8 bases, the J end lost 3 bases, and 16 bases lay between the germline ends. The CDR3 spells CASCPPGRDTEAFF. The DNA for the CDR3 is TGTGCCAGCTGCCCCCCGGGACGGGACACTGAAGCTTTCTTT.

This clonotype was seen at least ten times. The chain carries TRBV27 and TRBJ1-1; D unclear. The CDR3 consists of 14 residues. Germline V gene lookup returns CDR1 MNHEY and CDR2 SMNVEV (reference sequence). Trimming removed 5 bases from V and 3 bases from J, with 13 bases in between. The CDR3 reads CASSPGLGYTEAFF. The CDR3, as DNA: TGTGCCAGCAGTCCTGGCCTAGGATACACTGAAGCTTTCTTT.

This clonotype has a count of ten or more. This chain connects TRBV5-1 to TRBJ2-2; TRBD2 matches at 12 bases. The length of the CDR3 is 18 residues. In germline, CDR1 is SGHRS, CDR2 YFSETQ. V was pared by 4 bases and J by 3 bases, with 10 bases of the junction left unmatched. The CDR3 loop is CASSLGASGRADTGELFF. The CDR3 DNA sequence: TGCGCCAGCAGCCTCGGGGCTAGCGGGAGGGCCGACACCGGGGAGCTGTTTTTT.

This clonotype was seen many times. V and J are TRBV5-1 and TRBJ2-1; 9 bases are shared with TRBD2. Germline CDR1 reads SGHRS; CDR2 reads YFSETQ. Trimming took 0 bases from V and 7 from J; bases not matched to a gene: 8. CDR3 length equals 16 residues. CDR3 amino acids: CASSLAWLAGRNEQFF. In DNA form, the CDR3 reads TGCGCCAGCAGCTTGGCATGGCTAGCGGGACGGAATGAGCAGTTCTTC.

The chain employs TRBV11-2 and TRBJ2-7, with D hard to call. V lost 5 bases and J lost 4, with 18 bases in between. Per the germline V gene, CDR1 is SGHAT and CDR2 is FQNNGV. CDR3 size: 15 residues. The CDR3 nucleotides read TGTGCCAGCAGCCGTATCTCGAGAACTACTTACGAGCAGTACTTC. Its protein is CASSRISRTTYEQYF.

This clonotype was counted at least ten times. The chain has TRBV29-1 and TRBJ2-3; possibly TRBD2 for D (5 bases). This CDR3 comprises 10 residues. V lost 7 bases to trimming and J lost 8 bases, with 10 bases between them. The germline V gene has CDR1 SQVTM and CDR2 ANQGSEA. This CDR3 is CSALEGTQYF. CDR3 DNA sequence: TGCAGCGCCCTAGAGGGTACGCAGTATTTT.

This clonotype has more than one count but fewer than ten. The CDR3 sequence is CSVLWAETQYF. The DNA of the CDR3 is TGCAGCGTCCTTTGGGCAGAGACCCAGTACTTC. The V call is TRBV29-1, the J call TRBJ2-5, with no clear D. Germline V lookup: CDR1 SQVTM, CDR2 ANQGSEA. The CDR3 totals 11 residues. V was cut by 6 bases and J by 4 bases, with 9 bases left in between.

In this sample, this clonotype turned up many times. The chain joins TRBV2 to TRBJ2-1, with D hard to call. The CDR3 length is 11 residues. The germline CDR1 and CDR2 sequences are SNHLY and FYNNEI. Trimming took 6 bases from V and 6 from J, leaving 6 bases between them. CDR3 DNA sequence: TGTGCCAGCAGCGTTAGCAATGAGCAGTTCTTC. This codes for CASSVSNEQFF.

At least ten counts were recorded for this clonotype. The chain combines TRBV20-1 with TRBJ2-1; 8 positions match TRBD2. V lost 0 bases, J lost 7 bases, and 11 bases stayed unmatched. CDR1 is DFQATT, CDR2 SNEGSKA, per germline (reference sequence). This CDR3 is 16 amino acids long. The CDR3 bases are TGCAGTGCTAGAGATCCGACGGGACTAGTCTTTAATGAGCAGTTCTTC. It is translated as CSARDPTGLVFNEQFF.

J is TRBJ2-7 and V is TRBV6-2 or TRBV6-3; D gene ambiguous. This CDR3 spans 15 amino acids. Germline lookup yields CDR1 MNHEY and CDR2 SVGEGT. V lost 7 bases and J 0 bases, leaving 16 bases between the germline ends. CDR3 loop: CASKEDARPSYEQYF. The CDR3 region has the DNA TGTGCCAGCAAAGAGGACGCCCGTCCCTCCTACGAGCAGTACTTC.

Ten or more counts support this clonotype. The V and J genes are TRBV20-1 and TRBJ2-3; D gene unclear. Germline V gene lookup returns CDR1 DFQATT and CDR2 SNEGSKA (reference sequence). The CDR3 runs 12 residues. V lost 4 bases and J 6 bases, leaving 11 bases between the germline ends. In nucleotides, the CDR3 is TGCAGTGCTATGGCCCCTAGTGATACGCAGTATTTT. Translated, it gives CSAMAPSDTQYF.

This clonotype was recorded a few times. The chain couples TRBV20-1 to TRBJ1-6, with a tentative D call TRBD1 (5 bases). CDR1 is DFQATT and CDR2 is SNEGSKA in the germline V gene (reference sequence). The CDR3 spans 14 residues. Deletions cut 2 bases from V and 8 bases from J, with 13 bases between. Written as DNA, the CDR3 is TGCAGTGCTAGACAAAGTTTCAGGGATTCACCCCTCCACTTT. Its protein product is CSARQSFRDSPLHF.

About this clonotype: A single base separates this from a much larger clone, so it may be a read error. The chain has TRBV29-1 and TRBJ2-7; a possible D gene is TRBD2 (6 bases). Germline assignment: CDR1 SQVTM and CDR2 ANQGSEA. V dropped 0 bases and J dropped 4 bases, with 16 bases sitting between them. The CDR3 has 15 residues. The CDR3 loop is CSVEELTGEGYEQYF. The CDR3 region has the DNA TGCAGCGTTGAAGAGCTGACGGGAGAGGGGTACGAGCAGTACTTC.

Ten or more counts support this clonotype. This chain uses TRBV29-1 with TRBJ1-1; D might be TRBD1 (6 bases). This CDR3 comprises 15 residues. The germline V gene has CDR1 SQVTM and CDR2 ANQGSEA. The ends were cut back, 2 bases at V and 1 base at J, with 14 bases in the middle. This CDR3 reads CSVEWRRGANTEAFF. CDR3 coding DNA: TGCAGCGTTGAATGGAGGCGGGGGGCGAACACTGAAGCTTTCTTT.

There are many counts of this clonotype. J is TRBJ2-7 and V is TRBV10-3, with TRBD2 identical over 14 bases. The CDR3 sequence is 17 residues long. With 6 bases clipped from V and 7 bases from J, the junction kept 14 bases outside the gene matches. Per germline, CDR1 ENHRY and CDR2 SYGVKD. The CDR3 is CAIRTGLAGVGSREQYF. CDR3 bases: TGTGCCATCAGAACGGGACTAGCGGGAGTCGGATCCCGGGAGCAGTACTTC.

About this clonotype: The junction does not match germline at one end; this may be a read error. The CDR3 nucleotides are TGCTGTGCTAGAGGTCGGCTAGCGGGGGCCGTCTCCTACGAGCAGTACTTC. Amino acid sequence: CCARGRLAGAVSYEQYF. This chain uses TRBV20-1 with TRBJ2-7; 10 positions match TRBD2. The CDR3 is 17 amino acids. Germline CDR1 is DFQATT and CDR2 is SNEGSKA (reference sequence).